Shown below are 20 T cell receptor beta chains from a single sample sequenced in a study of cytomegalovirus exposure and HLA in healthy donors. The PCR made use of 60 Vbeta and 13 Jbeta primers. TCRdb keeps only in-frame clones here, not all; method: immunoSEQ multiplex PCR. The sample includes over 100,000 clones, over 60% seen only once; the top ten take more than 1.5%. Sequencing was performed on PBMCs. The receptors shown here come from a young man in good health and CMV-seronegative.

The chain is built from TRBV30 and TRBJ2-1; 9 bases line up with TRBD2. The germline CDR1 and CDR2 sequences are GTSNPN and SVGIG (reference sequence). V lost 2 bases to trimming and J lost 8 bases; unmatched junction nucleotides: 7. The length of the CDR3 is 14 residues. The CDR3, as DNA: TGTGCCTGGAGTATAAGCGGGAGGTTCGATGAGCAGTTCTTC. This sequence encodes CAWSISGRFDEQFF.

Note on this clone: This same CDR3 is encoded by further DNA sequences in the sample. The chain uses TRBV7-9 and TRBJ1-3; the D is unclear. The CDR3 loop spans 17 amino acids. Germline values: CDR1 SEHNR, CDR2 FQNEAQ (reference sequence). V was clipped by 6 bases and J by 2 bases, with 20 bases between them. CDR3 DNA: TGTGCCAGCAGAAACGCCGAAGAGGGAGGGACTGGAAACACCATATATTTT. Encoded protein: CASRNAEEGGTGNTIYF.

The rearrangement uses TRBV30 and TRBJ2-5, with D possibly TRBD2 on 6 matching bases. Trimming left V 1 base short and J 7 bases short, with 16 bases between. The length of the CDR3 is 14 residues. CDR1 GTSNPN and CDR2 SVGIG come from the germline V gene (reference sequence). CDR3: CAWSGSTSMGTQYF. The CDR3 bases are TGTGCCTGGAGTGGATCGACTAGTATGGGGACCCAGTACTTC.

The J gene is TRBJ2-1, the V gene TRBV9; D is unresolved. Germline CDR1 and CDR2: SGDLS and YYNGEE. The CDR3 sequence is 12 residues long. V dropped 2 bases and J dropped 4 bases, with 4 bases sitting between them. The CDR3 nucleotides read TGTGCCAGCAGCGTCGGGTACAATGAGCAGTTCTTC. This translates into CASSVGYNEQFF.

The chain has TRBV30 and TRBJ1-2; no reliable D call. CDR3 length: 15 residues. Germline V gene lookup returns CDR1 GTSNPN and CDR2 SVGIG (reference sequence). Trimming cost V 0 bases and J 7 bases, with 18 bases left between them. CDR3 DNA sequence: TGTGCCTGGAGTGTACAGCCCCAACGCTCGGTTGGCTACACCTTC. It specifies CAWSVQPQRSVGYTF. Drawing the rest from reference TRBV30 and TRBJ1-2, the complete variable domain is SQTIHQWPATLVQPVGSPLSLECTVEGTSNPNLYWYRQAAGRGLQLLFYSVGIGQISSEVPQNLSASRPQDRQFILSSKKLLLSDSGFYLCAWSVQPQRSVGYTFGSGTRLTVV.

This chain uses TRBV27 with TRBJ2-6, with 9 nucleotides matching TRBD2. Germline V CDR1 and CDR2: MNHEY, SMNVEV (reference sequence). The CDR3 has 15 amino acids. V was clipped by 4 bases and J by 7 bases; unmatched bases: 5. The DNA for the CDR3 is TGTGCCAGCAGTTCTGCTAGCGGGACAGCCAACGTCCTGACTTTC. Translating gives CASSSASGTANVLTF. The complete variable domain, with remaining parts taken from reference TRBV27 and TRBJ2-6, reads EAQVTQNPRYLITVTGKKLTVTCSQNMNHEYMSWYRQDPGLGLRQIYYSMNVEVTDKGDVPEGYKVSRKEKRNFPLILESPSPNQTSLYFCASSSASGTANVLTFGAGSRLTVL.

The gene calls are TRBV29-1 and TRBJ2-5; 10 positions match TRBD2. CDR1 is SQVTM, CDR2 ANQGSEA, per germline. J gave up 6 bases and V 3 bases, and 7 bases lay outside the gene matches. This CDR3 has 14 residues. CDR3 coding DNA: TGCAGCGTTGATAGAGCGGGAGGGCGACAGACCCAGTACTTC. Translation: CSVDRAGGRQTQYF.

The chain joins TRBV11-2 to TRBJ1-2, with D possibly matching TRBD1 (5 bases). Per the germline V gene, CDR1 is SGHAT and CDR2 is FQNNGV. The CDR3 spans 13 residues. V gave up 5 bases and J gave up 3 bases, with 10 bases separating them. CDR3 sequence reads: CASSPQGDYGYTF. The CDR3 nucleotides read TGTGCCAGCAGCCCCCAGGGTGACTATGGCTACACCTTC.

The DNA of the CDR3 is TGTGCCAGCAGCCAAGCTAGTCAGCCCCAGCATTTT. Residues: CASSQASQPQHF. This chain links TRBV14 with TRBJ1-5; D remains ambiguous. Trimming removed 1 base at V and 6 bases at J, with 4 bases between. This CDR3 has 12 amino acids. The germline gives CDR1 SGHDN, CDR2 FVKESK.

The chain links TRBV5-1 to TRBJ2-5, with a possible D match to TRBD1 (6 bases). The DNA end favors TRBJ2-7, so the J call may be wrong. Germline CDR1 SGHRS, CDR2 YFSETQ. This CDR3 contains 17 residues. The CDR3 coding sequence is TGCGCCAGCAGCCTTGCTACTACAGGGTTGAGCGCCTACGAGCAGTACTTC. It translates to CASSLATTGLSAYEQYF.

In its sample, this clone was seen a few times. At one boundary the junction diverges from the germline segment, which might be a read error. The V gene is TRBV19, the J gene TRBJ1-2; no clear D. The CDR3 runs 11 residues. Germline V gives CDR1 LNHDA, CDR2 SQIVND (reference sequence). CDR3 loop: CASTEGYGYPF. CDR3 sequence (DNA): TGTGCCAGTACGGAGGGCTATGGCTACCCCTTC. The whole variable domain, remainder taken from reference TRBV19 and TRBJ1-2, is DGGITQSPKYLFRKEGQNVTLSCEQNLNHDAMYWYRQDPGQGLRLIYYSQIVNDFQKGDIAEGYSVSREKKESFPLTVTSAQKNPTAFYLCASTEGYGYPFGSGTRLTVV.

V is TRBV11-2 and J is TRBJ2-5; D might be TRBD1 (5 bases). Germline V gene lookup returns CDR1 SGHAT and CDR2 FQNNGV. The CDR3 has 14 amino acids. Trimming shortened V by 3 bases and J by 0 bases, and 8 bases separated the two germline ends. This chain's CDR3 is CASSFPGYQETQYF. CDR3 bases: TGTGCCAGCAGCTTCCCAGGGTACCAAGAGACCCAGTACTTC.

This clone turned up a few times. This sequence joins TRBV29-1 and TRBJ2-2; D is unclear. This CDR3 is built from 12 residues. In germline, CDR1 is SQVTM, CDR2 ANQGSEA. The V end was cut by 5 bases, the J end by 6 bases, with 10 bases between. The CDR3 region is CSVSPRAGELFF. DNA for the CDR3: TGCAGCGTTAGTCCCCGGGCCGGGGAGCTGTTTTTT.

The gene calls are TRBV6-5 and TRBJ2-7, with 7 bases lining up with TRBD1. The CDR3 covers 14 residues. Germline V gene data show CDR1 as MNHEY and CDR2 as SVGAGI. Unmatched junction bases numbered 7, after V lost 5 bases and J lost 3 bases. The CDR3 DNA sequence: TGTGCCAGCAGTAAAGGGACAGTTGTCTACGAGCAGTACTTC. Protein: CASSKGTVVYEQYF.

The chain employs TRBV5-4 and TRBJ2-3; 9 bases are shared with TRBD1. J gave up 2 bases and V 3 bases, and 7 bases lay outside the gene matches. The germline V gene encodes CDR1 SGHNT and CDR2 YYREEE (reference sequence). This CDR3 is built from 16 residues. The CDR3 region is CASSSPGQGVTDTQYF. As DNA, the CDR3 is TGTGCCAGCAGCTCCCCGGGACAGGGAGTCACAGATACGCAGTATTTT. The variable domain in full, with the rest retrieved from reference TRBV5-4 and TRBJ2-3, is ETGVTQSPTHLIKTRGQQVTLRCSSQSGHNTVSWYQQALGQGPQFIFQYYREEENGRGNFPPRFSGLQFPNYSSELNVNALELDDSALYLCASSSPGQGVTDTQYFGPGTRLTVL.

The CDR3 DNA follows: TGTGCCAGCACCCGAGCGGGGGGGCCTCGAAACATTCAGTACTTC. It yields the protein CASTRAGGPRNIQYF. The chain employs TRBV28 and TRBJ2-4; TRBD2 matches 10 bases. The length of the CDR3 is 15 residues. The junction had 9 bases not matched to a gene; V was cut back by 7 bases and J by 6 bases. Germline-derived CDR1 and CDR2 are MDHEN and SYDVKM.

For this clone: At one end the junction does not follow the germline gene, possibly because of a read error. This chain joins TRBV7-9 and TRBJ2-7, with TRBD2 matching 8 bases. The length of the CDR3 is 13 residues. Germline V gives CDR1 SEHNR, CDR2 FQNEAQ (reference sequence). The CDR3 loop reads CSSSLTSDRHRYF. For the CDR3, the DNA is TGTTCCAGCAGCTTGACTAGCGACCGACATAGGTACTTC.

This chain links TRBV27 with TRBJ2-7; TRBD1 might be the D (6 bases). V was clipped by 5 bases and J by 5 bases, with 16 bases between them. The germline CDR1 and CDR2 sequences are MNHEY and SMNVEV (reference sequence). The CDR3 is 14 residues long. This CDR3 is CASSPYRVSNEQYF. The CDR3, as DNA: TGTGCCAGCAGTCCCTACAGGGTATCCAACGAGCAGTACTTC.

For the CDR3, the DNA is TGCGCCAGCAGCTTGTATCGCGGAGATACGCAGTATTTT. This codes for CASSLYRGDTQYF. This chain links TRBV5-1 with TRBJ2-3; the D is unclear. This CDR3 contains 13 residues. Trimming took 1 base from V and 5 from J, leaving 8 bases between them. Per germline, CDR1 SGHRS and CDR2 YFSETQ.

V gene TRBV7-9 combines with J gene TRBJ2-5; no clear D gene. CDR3 length: 12 residues. The ends were cut back, 6 bases at V and 5 bases at J, with 10 bases in the middle. Germline CDR1 SEHNR, CDR2 FQNEAQ (reference sequence). The CDR3 nucleotides are TGTGCCAGCAGTTTTAACGGGGAGACCCAGTACTTC. Translation: CASSFNGETQYF.